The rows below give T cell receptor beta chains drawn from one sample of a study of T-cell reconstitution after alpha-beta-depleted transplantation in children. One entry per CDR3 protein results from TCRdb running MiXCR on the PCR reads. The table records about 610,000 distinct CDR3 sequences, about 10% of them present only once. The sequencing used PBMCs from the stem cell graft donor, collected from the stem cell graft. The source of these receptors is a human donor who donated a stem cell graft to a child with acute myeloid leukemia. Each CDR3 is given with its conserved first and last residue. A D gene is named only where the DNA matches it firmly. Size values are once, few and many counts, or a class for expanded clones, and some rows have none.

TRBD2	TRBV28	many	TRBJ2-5	TGTGCCAGCAGTTATGTAGCGGGTGAAGAGACCCAGTACTTC	CASSYVAGEETQYF
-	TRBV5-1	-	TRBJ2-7	TGCGCCAGCAGCCCCCGGACGGGGATGACCTACGAGCAGTACTTC	CASSPRTGMTYEQYF
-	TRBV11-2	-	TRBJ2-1	TGTGCCAGCAGCTTAGGGTCGGGTGAGGGACAAGTACGCAATGAGCAGTTCTTC	CASSLGSGEGQVRNEQFF
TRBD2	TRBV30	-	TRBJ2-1	TGTGCCTGGATCCGAGGGACTAGCGGGACGTTGAGCTCCTACAATGAGCAGTTCTTC	CAWIRGTSGTLSSYNEQFF
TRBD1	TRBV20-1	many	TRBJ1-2	TGCAGTGCTCCGCTGACAGGGGCGGGGTATGGCTACACCTTC	CSAPLTGAGYGYTF
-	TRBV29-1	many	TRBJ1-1	TGCAGCGTTGCTCGGGGACGGCGAGGTAACACTGAAGCTTTCTTT	CSVARGRRGNTEAFF
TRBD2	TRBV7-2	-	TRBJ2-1	TGTGCCAGCAGCTTCGGGACTAGGACCCCAAATGAGCAGTTCTTC	CASSFGTRTPNEQFF
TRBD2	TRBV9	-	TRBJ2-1	TGTGCCAGCAGCGTATGGACTAGCGGGAGTGACAATGAGCAGTTCTTC	CASSVWTSGSDNEQFF
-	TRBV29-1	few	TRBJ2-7	TGCAGCGTCAAAAGACAGTCGATGGGCTACGAGCAGTACTTC	CSVKRQSMGYEQYF
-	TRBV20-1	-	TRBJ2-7	TGCTGTGCTAGAGAGCGACGGTCACCCTCCTACGAGCAGTACTTC	CCARERRSPSYEQYF